This TCR beta chain came from a study of siplizumab effects on memory and regulatory T cells (dated by TCRdb to between 2018 and 2021). About the study as a whole: The study looked at the effect of siplizumab, an anti-CD2 antibody, on alloreactive T-cell subsets in allogeneic mixed lymphocyte reactions made from human PBMCs. What the authors observed across the whole study: Unstimulated naive T cells appeared more diverse than memory T cells, and naive cells seemed to contribute substantially to the alloresponse. Roughly 75-95% of proliferating CD4+ or CD8+ clones could not be assigned a naive or memory phenotype. Among mappable alloreactive CD4+ clones, an average Treg-derived fraction of roughly 71% was observed with siplizumab, compared with approximately 25% in control reactions. Siplizumab significantly lowered the cumulative frequency of alloreactive sequences that could be traced to unstimulated CD4+ memory T cells. Whether proliferating Tregs from siplizumab cultures actually had suppressive function was not functionally confirmed. Because sequences below about 10^-5 frequency were poorly captured, only a minor fraction of alloreactive clones could be mapped to unstimulated subsets.

Libraries came from the immunoSEQ multiplex PCR assay. Each sample had 10^5 or so TCR templates assayed by the deep sequencing platform. Genomic DNA extracted from sorted T cells was used for TCRbeta CDR3 sequencing. In the paper's pipeline: Clonal analysis of TCRbeta CDR3 data was done in the R programming language. Alloreactive CD4+ and CD8+ clones were identified by comparing unstimulated samples to CFSE-low samples taken after the reaction. Alloreactive CD4+ clones were assigned to regulatory or non-regulatory origin by matching sequences to sorted unstimulated Treg and non-Treg repertoires. Not all clones reach the TCRdb copy of this immuneACCESS table, which keeps in-frame sequences only. Checked studies attribute under half of the gap to unresolved V genes and leave the rest unexplained. V and J calls and clone size are copied from that table; D and trimming were computed from the DNA. This sample lists around 65,000 clones; less than 80% were detected once. Roughly 0.4% of the sample is taken by the ten largest.

CDR1 ENHRY and CDR2 SYGVKD are derived from the germline V gene. From the cysteine up to the phenylalanine, the CDR3 has a length of 18 residues. Only the CDR3 portion is preserved as DNA: 54 bases, with reading frame beginning at the first base. Between the V and J ends, shortened by 2 bases and 0 bases respectively, the junction contains 14 bases. In a few donor pairs, further sequencing was done on unstimulated CD8+ naive, CD4+ memory, CD8+ TEMRA, CD4+ naive and CD8+ effector memory subsets. TCRbeta CDR3 sequencing was performed on sorted unstimulated T cells and on proliferating T cells recovered from mixed lymphocyte reactions. Fresh whole blood from around 11 HLA-typed healthy donors was used to isolate PBMCs. To note about this clone: Its target antigen remains unknown. No base-level quality is on record; no much larger clone is a single base apart.

Material for sequencing was memory CD4+ T cells sorted from blood. The cell subset or site label corresponds to: unstimulated CD4+ memory T cells. This sequence uses TRBV10-3 and TRBJ2-6; the D element might be TRBD1 or TRBD2, as each aligns at 5 bases. The receptor comes from a human donor in good health. The DNA is TGTGCCATCAGTGAGCCCCCTTCAGGGACCTCTGGGGCCAACGTCCTGACTTTC. Translated, this is CAISEPPSGTSGANVLTF.